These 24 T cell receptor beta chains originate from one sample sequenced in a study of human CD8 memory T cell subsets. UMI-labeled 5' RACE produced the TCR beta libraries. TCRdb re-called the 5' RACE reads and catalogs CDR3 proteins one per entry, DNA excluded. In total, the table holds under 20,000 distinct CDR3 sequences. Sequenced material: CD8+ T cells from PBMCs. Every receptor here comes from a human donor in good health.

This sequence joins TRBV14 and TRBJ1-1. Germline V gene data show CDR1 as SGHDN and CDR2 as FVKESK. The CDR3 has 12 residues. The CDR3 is CASSLVGLEAFF.

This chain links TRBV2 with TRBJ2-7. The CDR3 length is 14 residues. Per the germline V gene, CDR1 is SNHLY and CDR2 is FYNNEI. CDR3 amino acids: CASSEYLNSYEQYF. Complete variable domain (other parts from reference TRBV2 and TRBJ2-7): EPEVTQTPSHQVTQMGQEVILRCVPISNHLYFYWYRQILGQKVEFLVSFYNNEISEKSEIFDDQFSVERPDGSNFTLKIRSTKLEDSAMYFCASSEYLNSYEQYFGPGTRLTVT.

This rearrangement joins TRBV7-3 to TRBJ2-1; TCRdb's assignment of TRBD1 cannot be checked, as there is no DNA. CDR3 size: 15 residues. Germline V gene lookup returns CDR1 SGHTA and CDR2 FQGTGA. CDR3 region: CASSLTRGSYNEQFF.

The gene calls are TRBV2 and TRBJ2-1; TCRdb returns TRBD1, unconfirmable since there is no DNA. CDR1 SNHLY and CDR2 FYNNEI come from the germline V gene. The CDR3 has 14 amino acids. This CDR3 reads CASSARDSYNEQFF.

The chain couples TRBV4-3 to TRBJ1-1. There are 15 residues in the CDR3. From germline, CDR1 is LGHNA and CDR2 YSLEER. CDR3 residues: CASSQVPTSGSEAFF.

The CDR3 is CASSFTDTQYF. V is TRBV7-9 and J is TRBJ2-3. The CDR3 is 11 amino acids. Germline values: CDR1 SEHNR, CDR2 FQNEAQ (reference sequence).

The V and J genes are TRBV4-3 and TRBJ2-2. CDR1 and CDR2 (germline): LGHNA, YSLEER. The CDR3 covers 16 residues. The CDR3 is CASSQDLLADTGELFF.

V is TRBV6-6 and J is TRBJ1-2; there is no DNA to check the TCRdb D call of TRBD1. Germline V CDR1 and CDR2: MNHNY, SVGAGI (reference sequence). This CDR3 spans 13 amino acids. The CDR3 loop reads CASRPGHIYGYTF.

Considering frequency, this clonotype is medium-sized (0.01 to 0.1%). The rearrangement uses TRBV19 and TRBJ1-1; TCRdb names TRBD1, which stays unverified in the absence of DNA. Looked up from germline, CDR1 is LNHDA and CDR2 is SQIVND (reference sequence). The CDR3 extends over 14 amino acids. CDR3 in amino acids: CASSIVGQTTEAFF.

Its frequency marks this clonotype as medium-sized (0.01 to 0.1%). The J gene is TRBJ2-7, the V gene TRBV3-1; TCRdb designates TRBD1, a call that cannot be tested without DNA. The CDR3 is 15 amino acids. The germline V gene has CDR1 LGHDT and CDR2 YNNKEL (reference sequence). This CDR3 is CASSPGTGVSYEQYF.

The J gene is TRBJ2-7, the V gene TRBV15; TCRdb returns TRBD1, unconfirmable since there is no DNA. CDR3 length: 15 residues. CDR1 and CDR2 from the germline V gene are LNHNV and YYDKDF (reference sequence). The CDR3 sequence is CATSRDQGQGSEQYF.

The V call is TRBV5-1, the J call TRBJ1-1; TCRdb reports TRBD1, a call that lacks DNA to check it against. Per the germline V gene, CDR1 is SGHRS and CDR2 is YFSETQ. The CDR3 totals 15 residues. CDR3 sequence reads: CASSLEGDGGTEAFF.

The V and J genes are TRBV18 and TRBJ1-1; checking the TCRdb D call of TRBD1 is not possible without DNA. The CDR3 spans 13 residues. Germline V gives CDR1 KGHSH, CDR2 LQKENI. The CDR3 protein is CASSLGGNTEAFF.

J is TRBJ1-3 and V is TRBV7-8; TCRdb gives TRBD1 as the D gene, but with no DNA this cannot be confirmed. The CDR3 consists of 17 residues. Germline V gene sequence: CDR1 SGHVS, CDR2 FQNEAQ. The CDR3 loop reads CASSLNLDREAGNTIYF.

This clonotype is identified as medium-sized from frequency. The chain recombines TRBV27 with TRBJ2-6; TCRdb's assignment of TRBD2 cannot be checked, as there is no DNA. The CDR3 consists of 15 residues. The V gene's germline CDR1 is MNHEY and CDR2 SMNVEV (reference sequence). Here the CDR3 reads CASSPSYSGANVLTF.

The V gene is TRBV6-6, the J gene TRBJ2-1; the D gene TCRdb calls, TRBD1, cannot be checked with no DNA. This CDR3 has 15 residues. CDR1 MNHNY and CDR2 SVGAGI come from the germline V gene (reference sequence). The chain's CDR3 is CASSHREGSYNEQFF.

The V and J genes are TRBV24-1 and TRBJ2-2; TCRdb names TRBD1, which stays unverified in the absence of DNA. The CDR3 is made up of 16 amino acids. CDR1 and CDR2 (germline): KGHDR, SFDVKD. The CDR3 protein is CATSDKTGYLAGELFF.

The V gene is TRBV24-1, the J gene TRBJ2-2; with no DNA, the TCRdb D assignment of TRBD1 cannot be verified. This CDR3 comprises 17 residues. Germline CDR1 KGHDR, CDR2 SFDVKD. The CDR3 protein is CATSDGTADAEAGELFF.

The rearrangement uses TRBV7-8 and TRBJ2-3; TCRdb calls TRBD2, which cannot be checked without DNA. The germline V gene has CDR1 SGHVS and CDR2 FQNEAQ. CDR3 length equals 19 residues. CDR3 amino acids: CASSGSWGGRAQSTDTQYF. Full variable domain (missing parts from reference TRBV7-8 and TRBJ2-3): GAGVSQSPRYKVAKRGQDVALRCDPISGHVSLFWYQQALGQGPEFLTYFQNEAQLDKSGLPSDRFFAERPEGSVSTLKIQRTQQEDSAVYLCASSGSWGGRAQSTDTQYFGPGTRLTVL.

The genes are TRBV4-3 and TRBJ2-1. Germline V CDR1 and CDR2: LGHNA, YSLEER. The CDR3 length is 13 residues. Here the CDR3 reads CASSQDSWNEQFF.

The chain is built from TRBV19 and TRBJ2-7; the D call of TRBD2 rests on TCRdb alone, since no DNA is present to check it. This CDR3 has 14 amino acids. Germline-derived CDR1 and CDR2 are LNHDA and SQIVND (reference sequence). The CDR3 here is CASSYRDSTYEQYF.

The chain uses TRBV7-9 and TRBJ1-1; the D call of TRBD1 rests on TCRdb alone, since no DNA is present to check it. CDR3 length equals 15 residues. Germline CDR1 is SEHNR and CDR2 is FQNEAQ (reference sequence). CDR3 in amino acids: CASSAPQDSNTEAFF.

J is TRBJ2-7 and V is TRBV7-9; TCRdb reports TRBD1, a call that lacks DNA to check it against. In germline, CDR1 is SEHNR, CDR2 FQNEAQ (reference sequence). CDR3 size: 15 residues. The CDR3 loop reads CASSLAGTGIDEQYF.

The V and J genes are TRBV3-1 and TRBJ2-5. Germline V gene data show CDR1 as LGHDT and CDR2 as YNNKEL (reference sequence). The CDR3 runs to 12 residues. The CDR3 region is CASSQDLVSQYF.